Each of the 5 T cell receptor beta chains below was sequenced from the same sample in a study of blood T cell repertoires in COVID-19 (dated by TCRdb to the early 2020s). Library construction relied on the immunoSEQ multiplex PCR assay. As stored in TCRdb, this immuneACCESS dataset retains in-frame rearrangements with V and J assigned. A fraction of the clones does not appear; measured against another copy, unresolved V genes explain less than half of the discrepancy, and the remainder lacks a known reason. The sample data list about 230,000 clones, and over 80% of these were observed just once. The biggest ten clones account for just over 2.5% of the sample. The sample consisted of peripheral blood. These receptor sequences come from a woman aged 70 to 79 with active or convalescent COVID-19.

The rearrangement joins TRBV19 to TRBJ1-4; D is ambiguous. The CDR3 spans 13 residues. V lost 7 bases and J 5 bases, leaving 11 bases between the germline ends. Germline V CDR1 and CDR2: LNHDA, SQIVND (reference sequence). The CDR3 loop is CASNEGSNEKLFF. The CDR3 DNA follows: TGTGCCAGTAACGAGGGATCGAATGAAAAACTGTTTTTT.

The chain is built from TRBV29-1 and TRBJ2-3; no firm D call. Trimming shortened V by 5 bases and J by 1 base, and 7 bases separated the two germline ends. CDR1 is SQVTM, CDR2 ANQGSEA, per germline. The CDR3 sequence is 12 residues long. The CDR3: CSVYTGTDTQYF. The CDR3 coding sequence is TGCAGCGTTTATACAGGCACAGATACGCAGTATTTT.

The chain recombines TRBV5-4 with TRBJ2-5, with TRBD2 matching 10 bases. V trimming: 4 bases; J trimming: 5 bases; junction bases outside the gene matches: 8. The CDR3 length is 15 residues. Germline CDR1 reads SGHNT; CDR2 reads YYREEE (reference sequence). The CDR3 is CASSQKAGGQETQYF. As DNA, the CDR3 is TGTGCCAGCAGCCAGAAAGCGGGAGGGCAGGAGACCCAGTACTTC. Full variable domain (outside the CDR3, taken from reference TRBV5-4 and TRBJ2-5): ETGVTQSPTHLIKTRGQQVTLRCSSQSGHNTVSWYQQALGQGPQFIFQYYREEENGRGNFPPRFSGLQFPNYSSELNVNALELDDSALYLCASSQKAGGQETQYFGPGTRLLVL.

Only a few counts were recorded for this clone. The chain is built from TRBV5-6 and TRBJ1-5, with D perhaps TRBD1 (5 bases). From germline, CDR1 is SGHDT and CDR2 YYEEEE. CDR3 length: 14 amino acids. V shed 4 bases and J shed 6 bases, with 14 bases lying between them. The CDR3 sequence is CASSPRGSSQPQHF. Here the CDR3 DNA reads TGTGCCAGCAGCCCCCGGGGGTCCAGTCAGCCCCAGCATTTT. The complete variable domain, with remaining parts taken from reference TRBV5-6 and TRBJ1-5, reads DAGVTQSPTHLIKTRGQQVTLRCSPKSGHDTVSWYQQALGQGPQFIFQYYEEEERQRGNFPDRFSGHQFPNYSSELNVNALLLGDSALYLCASSPRGSSQPQHFGDGTRLSIL.

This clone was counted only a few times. The CDR3: CASSQGSSRFTDTQYF. DNA for the CDR3: TGCGCCAGCAGCCAGGGTAGCTCACGGTTCACAGATACGCAGTATTTT. The V gene is TRBV4-1, the J gene TRBJ2-3, with D unresolved. The germline V gene has CDR1 MGHRA and CDR2 YSYEKL. The CDR3 consists of 16 residues. V was trimmed by 3 bases and J by 2 bases, leaving 15 bases between them.